The rows below give T cell receptor beta chains drawn from one sample of a study of blood T cell repertoires in COVID-19. TCRdb keeps only in-frame clones here, not all; method: immunoSEQ multiplex PCR. The top ten hold approximately 1.1% of the sample, which has about 190,000 clones, approximately 90% seen once. The source material was peripheral blood. All receptors derive from a man in his thirties or forties with acute or convalescent COVID-19. Both conserved end residues are part of each CDR3. The D gene is left open where the match is weak. The size of a clone is reported for some rows only, either as once, few or many, or as a class for expanded clones.

d_gene: TRBD1; j_gene: TRBJ2-7; v_gene: TRBV10-1; abundance: -; CDR3aa: CASSQDRNSYEQYF; CDR3nt: TGCGCCAGCTCCCAGGACAGGAATTCCTACGAGCAGTACTTC
d_gene: TRBD2; j_gene: TRBJ2-1; v_gene: TRBV3-1/TRBV3-2; abundance: -; CDR3aa: CASSQGGGYDEQFF; CDR3nt: TGTGCCAGCAGCCAAGGGGGAGGGTATGATGAGCAGTTCTTC
d_gene: -; j_gene: TRBJ2-7; v_gene: TRBV5-1; abundance: -; CDR3aa: CASSLWPGPSYEQYF; CDR3nt: TGCGCCAGCAGCTTGTGGCCAGGGCCCTCCTACGAGCAGTACTTC
d_gene: TRBD1; j_gene: TRBJ2-7; v_gene: TRBV28; abundance: once; CDR3aa: CASNPSDRGSSSYEQYF; CDR3nt: TGTGCCAGCAACCCTTCGGACAGGGGGTCAAGCTCCTACGAGCAGTACTTC
d_gene: -; j_gene: TRBJ2-7; v_gene: TRBV6-5; abundance: once; CDR3aa: CASSYIASSYEQYF; CDR3nt: TGTGCCAGCAGTTATATTGCGAGCTCCTACGAGCAGTACTTC
d_gene: -; j_gene: TRBJ2-1; v_gene: TRBV5-4; abundance: -; CDR3aa: CASRPAGGYNEQFF; CDR3nt: TGTGCCAGCAGGCCCGCAGGGGGGTACAATGAGCAGTTCTTC
d_gene: TRBD1; j_gene: TRBJ1-6; v_gene: TRBV19; abundance: -; CDR3aa: CASRDHKGQERESVHF; CDR3nt: TGTGCCAGTAGGGATCACAAGGGACAGGAACGGGAATCCGTCCACTTT
d_gene: -; j_gene: TRBJ2-2; v_gene: TRBV6-2/TRBV6-3; abundance: -; CDR3aa: CASSPRLKTTGELFF; CDR3nt: TGTGCCAGCAGCCCTAGACTGAAAACCACCGGGGAGCTGTTTTTT
d_gene: TRBD2; j_gene: TRBJ2-3; v_gene: TRBV13; abundance: -; CDR3aa: CASSFGGAYTDTQYF; CDR3nt: TGTGCCAGCAGCTTCGGGGGGGCATACACAGATACGCAGTATTTT
d_gene: -; j_gene: TRBJ2-7; v_gene: TRBV28; abundance: -; CDR3aa: CASSFRASGAQYEQYF; CDR3nt: TGTGCCAGCAGTTTTCGCGCTTCTGGGGCTCAGTACGAGCAGTACTTC
d_gene: -; j_gene: TRBJ1-2; v_gene: TRBV6-1; abundance: -; CDR3aa: CASSEIQLYGYTF; CDR3nt: TGTGCCAGCAGTGAAATACAGCTGTATGGCTACACCTTC
d_gene: -; j_gene: TRBJ1-6; v_gene: TRBV27; abundance: -; CDR3aa: CASSTSLGRDSPLHF; CDR3nt: TGTGCCAGCAGCACCTCACTGGGGCGCGATTCACCCCTCCACTTT
d_gene: -; j_gene: TRBJ1-2; v_gene: TRBV29-1; abundance: -; CDR3aa: CSVDSLFRWGYTF; CDR3nt: TGCAGCGTTGACAGTCTATTCAGGTGGGGCTACACCTTC
d_gene: -; j_gene: TRBJ2-1; v_gene: TRBV7-6; abundance: -; CDR3aa: CASSPKLGISGVRSYNEQFF; CDR3nt: TGTGCCAGCAGCCCCAAGTTGGGGATCTCGGGAGTAAGGTCCTACAATGAGCAGTTCTTC
d_gene: -; j_gene: TRBJ2-1; v_gene: TRBV19; abundance: -; CDR3aa: CASQRNRGGSNEQFF; CDR3nt: TGTGCCAGTCAACGTAACAGGGGGGGAAGCAATGAGCAGTTCTTC
d_gene: TRBD1; j_gene: TRBJ2-3; v_gene: TRBV7-2; abundance: -; CDR3aa: CASSSGQGADTQYF; CDR3nt: TGTGCCAGCAGCTCCGGACAGGGGGCAGATACGCAGTATTTT
d_gene: -; j_gene: TRBJ1-6; v_gene: TRBV2; abundance: once; CDR3aa: CASSSFQINSPLHF; CDR3nt: TGTGCCAGCAGTAGTTTTCAGATCAATTCACCTCTCCACTTT
d_gene: -; j_gene: TRBJ2-1; v_gene: TRBV9; abundance: -; CDR3aa: CASSVGRGAGEQFF; CDR3nt: TGTGCCAGCAGCGTAGGTCGGGGGGCCGGTGAGCAGTTCTTC
d_gene: -; j_gene: TRBJ2-4; v_gene: TRBV19; abundance: -; CDR3aa: CASSVPGRAKNIQYF; CDR3nt: TGTGCCAGTAGTGTACCGGGTCGAGCCAAAAACATTCAGTACTTC
d_gene: TRBD2; j_gene: TRBJ2-1; v_gene: TRBV7-3; abundance: -; CDR3aa: CASSLSGDYPDEQFF; CDR3nt: TGTGCCAGCAGCTTATCTGGGGACTATCCGGATGAGCAGTTCTTC
d_gene: -; j_gene: TRBJ1-6; v_gene: TRBV6-5; abundance: -; CDR3aa: CASSYDVRANSPLHF; CDR3nt: TGTGCCAGCAGTTACGATGTCAGGGCAAATTCACCCCTCCACTTT
d_gene: -; j_gene: TRBJ2-3; v_gene: TRBV24-1; abundance: -; CDR3aa: CATSDSFTDTQYF; CDR3nt: TGTGCCACCAGTGATTCCTTCACAGATACGCAGTATTTT
d_gene: -; j_gene: TRBJ1-2; v_gene: TRBV6-5; abundance: once; CDR3aa: CASTLSRMVGYTF; CDR3nt: TGTGCCAGTACCCTATCTAGGATGGTTGGCTACACCTTC
d_gene: -; j_gene: TRBJ2-7; v_gene: TRBV10-2; abundance: -; CDR3aa: CASSEDFSWRSEQYF; CDR3nt: TGCGCCAGCAGTGAGGATTTTTCATGGCGGAGCGAGCAGTACTTC
d_gene: TRBD1; j_gene: TRBJ1-5; v_gene: TRBV5-5; abundance: -; CDR3aa: CASSWTGGQGNQPQHF; CDR3nt: TGTGCCAGCAGCTGGACAGGGGGCCAGGGCAATCAGCCCCAGCATTTT
d_gene: TRBD1; j_gene: TRBJ1-5; v_gene: TRBV3-1/TRBV3-2; abundance: -; CDR3aa: CASSQGGTGVRQPQHF; CDR3nt: TGTGCCAGCAGCCAAGGAGGGACAGGGGTCAGGCAGCCCCAGCATTTT
d_gene: -; j_gene: TRBJ2-2; v_gene: TRBV28; abundance: -; CDR3aa: CASSYQGTGELFF; CDR3nt: TGTGCCAGCAGTTACCAGGGTACCGGGGAGCTGTTTTTT
d_gene: TRBD1; j_gene: TRBJ2-7; v_gene: TRBV6-6; abundance: -; CDR3aa: CASSYRQGGSSYEQYF; CDR3nt: TGTGCCAGCAGTTACCGACAGGGGGGGTCGTCCTACGAGCAGTACTTC
d_gene: -; j_gene: TRBJ1-1; v_gene: TRBV5-1; abundance: -; CDR3aa: CASSFSDVNTEAFF; CDR3nt: TGCGCCAGCAGCTTTAGCGACGTGAACACTGAAGCTTTCTTT
d_gene: -; j_gene: TRBJ1-6; v_gene: TRBV6-1; abundance: -; CDR3aa: CASSEEQPSWGGGYSPLHF; CDR3nt: TGTGCCAGCAGTGAAGAACAACCATCATGGGGGGGTGGCTATTCACCCCTCCACTTT
d_gene: TRBD1; j_gene: TRBJ2-7; v_gene: TRBV6-5; abundance: -; CDR3aa: CASSPTGNPYEQYF; CDR3nt: TGTGCCAGCAGCCCGACAGGGAACCCCTATGAGCAGTACTTC
d_gene: -; j_gene: TRBJ1-1; v_gene: TRBV9; abundance: -; CDR3aa: CASSSTGSGTEAFF; CDR3nt: TGTGCCAGCAGCTCCACGGGGTCGGGTACTGAAGCTTTCTTT
d_gene: -; j_gene: TRBJ2-1; v_gene: TRBV5-8; abundance: once; CDR3aa: CASSFRAGSYNEQFF; CDR3nt: TGTGCCAGCAGCTTTAGAGCGGGTTCCTACAATGAGCAGTTCTTC
d_gene: -; j_gene: TRBJ1-1; v_gene: TRBV28; abundance: few; CDR3aa: CASSPNAGLMAEAFF; CDR3nt: TGTGCCAGCAGTCCGAATGCAGGGTTGATGGCTGAAGCTTTCTTT
d_gene: -; j_gene: TRBJ1-2; v_gene: TRBV6-5; abundance: few; CDR3aa: CASSQARYGYTF; CDR3nt: TGTGCCAGCAGTCAGGCACGGTATGGCTACACCTTC
d_gene: -; j_gene: TRBJ2-7; v_gene: TRBV30; abundance: few; CDR3aa: CAWSSGLSGSKQYF; CDR3nt: TGTGCCTGGAGTTCGGGACTTTCCGGGTCGAAGCAGTACTTC
d_gene: -; j_gene: TRBJ2-7; v_gene: TRBV5-1; abundance: -; CDR3aa: CASSLQGSSYEQYF; CDR3nt: TGCGCCAGCAGCTTGCAGGGGAGCTCCTACGAGCAGTACTTC
d_gene: TRBD1; j_gene: TRBJ2-3; v_gene: TRBV27; abundance: -; CDR3aa: CASRRQGATDTQYF; CDR3nt: TGTGCCAGCAGGAGACAGGGGGCCACAGATACGCAGTATTTT
d_gene: TRBD2; j_gene: TRBJ2-3; v_gene: TRBV5-1; abundance: -; CDR3aa: CASSAAGVSTDTQYF; CDR3nt: TGCGCCAGCAGCGCGGCGGGGGTTAGCACAGATACGCAGTATTTT
d_gene: TRBD1; j_gene: TRBJ2-3; v_gene: TRBV5-4; abundance: once; CDR3aa: CASSKDRVLSDTQYF; CDR3nt: TGTGCCAGCAGCAAGGACAGGGTATTGTCAGATACGCAGTATTTT
d_gene: -; j_gene: TRBJ2-7; v_gene: TRBV28; abundance: -; CDR3aa: CASRAGYEQYF; CDR3nt: TGTGCCAGCAGGGCGGGCTACGAGCAGTACTTC
d_gene: -; j_gene: TRBJ1-1; v_gene: TRBV18; abundance: -; CDR3aa: CASSPQAMNTEAFF; CDR3nt: TGTGCCAGCTCACCGCAGGCCATGAACACTGAAGCTTTCTTT
d_gene: -; j_gene: TRBJ2-2; v_gene: TRBV13; abundance: -; CDR3aa: CASGSDTGELFF; CDR3nt: TGTGCCAGCGGAAGCGACACCGGGGAGCTGTTTTTT
d_gene: TRBD1; j_gene: TRBJ2-7; v_gene: TRBV11-2; abundance: -; CDR3aa: CASSLEQQGWYEQYF; CDR3nt: TGTGCCAGCAGCTTAGAGCAACAGGGGTGGTACGAGCAGTACTTC
d_gene: TRBD2; j_gene: TRBJ2-2; v_gene: TRBV7-9; abundance: -; CDR3aa: CASSSPPGLAGGITGELFF; CDR3nt: TGTGCCAGCAGCTCACCCCCGGGACTAGCGGGGGGTATTACCGGGGAGCTGTTTTTT
d_gene: -; j_gene: TRBJ2-7; v_gene: TRBV27; abundance: -; CDR3aa: CASTPDSNHEQYF; CDR3nt: TGTGCCAGCACCCCCGACAGTAATCACGAGCAGTACTTC
d_gene: TRBD2; j_gene: TRBJ2-7; v_gene: TRBV30; abundance: -; CDR3aa: CAWSVLAVSSYEQYF; CDR3nt: TGTGCCTGGAGTGTTCTAGCGGTGAGCTCCTACGAGCAGTACTTC
d_gene: -; j_gene: TRBJ2-3; v_gene: TRBV28; abundance: -; CDR3aa: CASSLQGSTDTQYF; CDR3nt: TGTGCCAGCAGTTTGCAGGGAAGCACAGATACGCAGTATTTT
d_gene: -; j_gene: TRBJ1-5; v_gene: TRBV28; abundance: -; CDR3aa: CASSPPGWDKPNQPQHF; CDR3nt: TGTGCCAGCAGTCCGCCCGGGTGGGACAAACCCAATCAGCCCCAGCATTTT
d_gene: -; j_gene: TRBJ2-1; v_gene: TRBV10-3; abundance: -; CDR3aa: CAITSSWLNEQFF; CDR3nt: TGTGCCATCACATCTAGCTGGTTGAATGAGCAGTTCTTC
d_gene: TRBD1; j_gene: TRBJ2-7; v_gene: TRBV11-3; abundance: few; CDR3aa: CASSSGQTYEQYF; CDR3nt: TGTGCCAGCAGCTCGGGACAGACCTACGAGCAGTACTTC
d_gene: TRBD1; j_gene: TRBJ2-2; v_gene: TRBV2; abundance: -; CDR3aa: CASSRDRGLSGELFF; CDR3nt: TGTGCCAGCAGTAGGGACAGGGGGCTGTCCGGGGAGCTGTTTTTT